These 30 T cell receptor beta chains came from one sample sequenced in a study of blood T cell repertoires in COVID-19. Method: immunoSEQ multiplex PCR; TCRdb's copy keeps in-frame clones and lacks some. The table shows around 360,000 clones, with 70% to 90% occurring only once. The sample taken for sequencing was PBMCs or T cells enriched from blood (not recorded which). The receptors were sampled from a man aged 40-49 years in a cohort exposed to, infected with or recovered from COVID-19 (not recorded which).

The chain has TRBV10-1 and TRBJ2-1; 12 bases agree with TRBD2. CDR1 is WNHNN, CDR2 SYGVQD, per germline (reference sequence). The CDR3 extends over 21 amino acids. The V gene end was trimmed by 4 bases and the J gene end by 4 bases; junction bases not matched to a gene: 20. CDR3 nucleotides: TGCGCCAGCAGTGCCTTTACGACTAGCGGGAGTAGGAGATTGTCTTACAATGAGCAGTTCTTC. It yields the protein CASSAFTTSGSRRLSYNEQFF.

The rearrangement joins TRBV6-6 to TRBJ1-1; maybe TRBD1 (5 bases). V lost 0 bases to trimming and J lost 6 bases, with 17 bases between them. Germline assignment: CDR1 MNHNY and CDR2 SVGAGI (reference sequence). This CDR3 has 16 amino acids. As DNA, the CDR3 is TGTGCCAGCAGTTACTCGACTTATGGGCAGGGCCCTGAAGCTTTCTTT. Translated: CASSYSTYGQGPEAFF.

This clone was observed a few times. V and J are TRBV14 and TRBJ1-1; possibly TRBD1 for D (5 bases). The CDR3 covers 15 residues. From germline, CDR1 is SGHDN and CDR2 FVKESK. With 4 bases removed from V and 4 bases from J, the gap between germline ends came to 16 bases. In nucleotides, the CDR3 is TGTGCCAGCAGCCCCCTGATCCAGGGAGGCACTGAAGCTTTCTTT. This sequence encodes CASSPLIQGGTEAFF.

The chain combines TRBV2 with TRBJ1-1; D possibly corresponds to TRBD1 (6 bases). The ends were cut back, 7 bases at V and 7 bases at J, with 19 bases in the middle. Germline V gene sequence: CDR1 SNHLY, CDR2 FYNNEI. CDR3 length: 14 residues. The CDR3 sequence is CASIQDRQQSEAFF. CDR3 nucleotide sequence: TGTGCCAGCATCCAAGACAGGCAACAGAGTGAAGCTTTCTTT.

This chain connects TRBV2 to TRBJ2-2; D remains ambiguous. V lost 6 bases and J 4 bases, leaving 15 bases between the germline ends. The CDR3 contains 15 residues. The germline CDR1 and CDR2 sequences are SNHLY and FYNNEI. The CDR3 spells CASRIWASTTGELFF. The CDR3 coding sequence is TGTGCCAGCAGGATCTGGGCCAGCACCACCGGGGAGCTGTTTTTT.

This rearrangement joins TRBV19 to TRBJ2-2, with 7 bases that match TRBD2. The V segment lost 6 bases and the J segment 0 bases; nucleotides outside the gene matches: 4. The V gene's germline CDR1 is LNHDA and CDR2 SQIVND (reference sequence). The CDR3 is 15 residues long. CDR3 DNA sequence: TGTGCCAGTAGGGCGCTAGCGGCGAACACCGGGGAGCTGTTTTTT. Encoded protein: CASRALAANTGELFF.

The rearrangement links TRBV18 to TRBJ2-3, with D possibly being TRBD1 (5 bases). The CDR3 runs to 14 residues. Germline values: CDR1 KGHSH, CDR2 LQKENI. The V end lost 4 bases, the J end lost 8 bases, and 16 bases lay between the germline ends. This chain's CDR3 is CASSLRWGQGTQYF. The CDR3 DNA sequence: TGTGCCAGCTCACTACGGTGGGGCCAAGGTACGCAGTATTTT.

The gene calls are TRBV19 and TRBJ2-3, with D tentatively TRBD2 (5 bases). The CDR3 is 16 amino acids. Germline V gene data show CDR1 as LNHDA and CDR2 as SQIVND (reference sequence). V lost 4 bases, J lost 4 bases, and 18 bases lay in between. As DNA, the CDR3 is TGTGCCAGTAGTAGACGACCGCGGGCTCGTGCAGATACGCAGTATTTT. Protein sequence: CASSRRPRARADTQYF.

The V gene is TRBV7-2, the J gene TRBJ2-2, with a possible D match to TRBD2 (6 bases). The CDR3 contains 14 residues. V lost 8 bases and J lost 3, with 13 bases in between. Germline lookup yields CDR1 SGHTA and CDR2 FQGNSA. The chain's CDR3 is CASSEGLYTGELFF. The DNA of the CDR3 is TGTGCCAGCTCGGAGGGGCTATACACCGGGGAGCTGTTTTTT.

The chain has TRBV27 and TRBJ1-2; 8 bases agree with TRBD1. The V segment lost 8 bases and the J segment 7 bases; nucleotides outside the gene matches: 12. The CDR3 is 14 residues long. The germline gives CDR1 MNHEY, CDR2 SMNVEV (reference sequence). The CDR3 bases are TGTGCCAGCGGCTCTTCCAGGGACAGGAGTGGCTACACCTTC. Translating it yields CASGSSRDRSGYTF.

This clone appeared once. The J gene is TRBJ2-3, the V gene TRBV7-8, with D possibly being TRBD1 (5 bases). Germline V gene lookup returns CDR1 SGHVS and CDR2 FQNEAQ. This CDR3 contains 15 residues. The V gene lost 1 base and the J gene lost 0 bases, with 8 bases spanning the gap. The CDR3 sequence is CASSLGDSSTDTQYF. In DNA form, the CDR3 reads TGTGCCAGCAGCTTAGGTGACAGTAGCACAGATACGCAGTATTTT.

The genes are TRBV20-1 and TRBJ1-5; 10 bases are shared with TRBD1. The CDR3 loop spans 14 amino acids. CDR1 is DFQATT, CDR2 SNEGSKA, per germline (reference sequence). Trimming removed 3 bases from V and 6 bases from J; junction bases left unmatched: 5. The CDR3 here is CSASQGTGVQPQHF. For the CDR3, the DNA is TGCAGTGCTAGTCAAGGGACAGGGGTTCAGCCCCAGCATTTT.

The table lists this clone with a count of one. V usage is TRBV9 and J usage is TRBJ2-3, with 9 bases lining up with TRBD2. V shed 4 bases, J shed 1 base, and the junction held 7 bases outside the gene matches. The CDR3 has 16 amino acids. Germline V gives CDR1 SGDLS, CDR2 YYNGEE. This CDR3 reads CASSPPSGTRTDTQYF. The CDR3 nucleotides read TGTGCCAGCAGCCCTCCTAGCGGGACCCGCACAGATACGCAGTATTTT.

The V and J genes are TRBV3-1 (or the pseudogene TRBV3-2) and TRBJ2-5, with 10 bases that match TRBD2. The CDR3 is 14 amino acids. V gave up 4 bases and J gave up 5 bases; unmatched junction bases: 4. Germline V gene lookup returns CDR1 LGHDT and CDR2 YNNKEL (reference sequence). CDR3 loop: CASSPSGSWETQYF. In DNA, the CDR3 is TGTGCCAGCAGCCCTAGCGGGAGTTGGGAGACCCAGTACTTC.

This clone was recorded a few times. The chain combines TRBV18 with TRBJ1-4; 7 bases align to TRBD1. CDR1 KGHSH and CDR2 LQKENI come from the germline V gene. The CDR3 is 15 amino acids. With 4 bases clipped from V and 8 bases from J, the junction kept 10 bases outside the gene matches. The CDR3 DNA reads TGTGCCAGCTCACTATCCGGGACAGAAGGAGAAAAACTGTTTTTT. Translation: CASSLSGTEGEKLFF.

The rearrangement links TRBV28 to TRBJ1-2; D not certain. Per the germline V gene, CDR1 is MDHEN and CDR2 is SYDVKM. The CDR3 has 13 amino acids. The V gene lost 4 bases and the J gene lost 4 bases, with 10 bases spanning the gap. CDR3 amino acids: CASSSPGFYGYTF. CDR3 bases: TGTGCCAGCAGTTCCCCGGGGTTCTATGGCTACACCTTC.

The gene calls are TRBV9 and TRBJ1-2; TRBD1 is a possible D gene (6 bases). The CDR3 loop spans 13 amino acids. Trimming stripped 2 bases from V and 4 bases from J, with 9 bases between. Germline-derived CDR1 and CDR2 are SGDLS and YYNGEE. CDR3 DNA sequence: TGTGCCAGCAGCGTCCAGGGGACCTATGGCTACACCTTC. This translates into CASSVQGTYGYTF.

This chain links TRBV6-4 with TRBJ2-1; a possible D gene is TRBD2 (5 bases). The germline V gene has CDR1 MRHNA and CDR2 SNTAGT. The CDR3 contains 14 residues. Trimming removed 5 bases from V and 5 bases from J, with 13 bases in between. CDR3 DNA sequence: TGTGCCAGCAGTTTAGAGGTCGGGAACAATGAGCAGTTCTTC. Encoded protein: CASSLEVGNNEQFF.

This clone showed up just once. This chain connects TRBV2 to TRBJ1-1; the D gene is possibly TRBD1 (5 bases). Germline values: CDR1 SNHLY, CDR2 FYNNEI. The CDR3 totals 12 residues. The V end lost 8 bases, the J end lost 4 bases, and 11 bases lay between the germline ends. CDR3 bases: TGTGCCAGCCTTTCGGGGGGCACTGAAGCTTTCTTT. Amino acids: CASLSGGTEAFF. Full variable domain (remainder filled in from reference TRBV2 and TRBJ1-1): EPEVTQTPSHQVTQMGQEVILRCVPISNHLYFYWYRQILGQKVEFLVSFYNNEISEKSEIFDDQFSVERPDGSNFTLKIRSTKLEDSAMYFCASLSGGTEAFFGQGTRLTVV.

The genes are TRBV15 and TRBJ2-2, with 11 nucleotides matching TRBD2. V shed 0 bases and J 7 bases; nucleotides not matched to a gene: 7. In germline, CDR1 is LNHNV, CDR2 YYDKDF (reference sequence). The CDR3 covers 17 residues. This CDR3 reads CATSRDRLAGRGGELFF. As DNA, the CDR3 is TGTGCCACCAGCAGAGATCGACTAGCGGGAAGGGGCGGGGAGCTGTTTTTT.

The J gene is TRBJ1-1, the V gene TRBV19; a weak D match, TRBD1 (5 bases). The ends were cut back, 3 bases at V and 1 base at J, with 12 bases in the middle. CDR1 and CDR2 from the germline V gene are LNHDA and SQIVND (reference sequence). The CDR3 loop spans 15 amino acids. CDR3 DNA sequence: TGTGCCAGTAGTATCATCAGGGCCCGGAACACTGAAGCTTTCTTT. Translating it yields CASSIIRARNTEAFF.

V and J are TRBV6-4 and TRBJ2-2; 7 nucleotides match TRBD2. The CDR3 sequence is 15 residues long. The junction had 12 bases not matched to a gene; V was cut back by 6 bases and J by 8 bases. Per the germline V gene, CDR1 is MRHNA and CDR2 is SNTAGT. The CDR3 is CASRRDYNDPGELFF. In DNA form, the CDR3 reads TGTGCCAGCAGGAGGGACTACAATGATCCTGGGGAGCTGTTTTTT.

The chain uses TRBV5-1 and TRBJ2-3; TRBD1 might be the D (5 bases). The CDR3 is made up of 14 amino acids. Trimming cost V 0 bases and J 2 bases, with 7 bases left between them. CDR1 and CDR2 (germline): SGHRS, YFSETQ. The CDR3 nucleotides are TGCGCCAGCAGCTTGGTGGGGCACACAGATACGCAGTATTTT. Encoded protein: CASSLVGHTDTQYF.

Turning to this clone: Other DNA sequences from this sample encode an identical CDR3 as well. The chain has TRBV19 and TRBJ2-1, with D maybe TRBD1 (5 bases). V lost 3 bases and J 0 bases, leaving 6 bases between the germline ends. CDR3 length: 14 residues. From germline, CDR1 is LNHDA and CDR2 SQIVND (reference sequence). This CDR3 is CASSIRGSYNEQFF. CDR3 in DNA: TGTGCCAGTAGTATTAGGGGCTCCTACAATGAGCAGTTCTTC.

The V and J genes are TRBV6-5 and TRBJ1-2, with D perhaps TRBD1 (5 bases). V was cut by 2 bases and J by 6 bases, with 16 bases left in between. The CDR3 runs to 15 residues. The germline CDR1 and CDR2 sequences are MNHEY and SVGAGI. For the CDR3, the DNA is TGTGCCAGCAGTTACCCCGCTGCGGGGGTGGATGGCTACACCTTC. Translation gives CASSYPAAGVDGYTF.

The V call is TRBV28, the J call TRBJ2-6, with 7 bases aligning to TRBD2. Trimming took 4 bases from V and 3 from J; bases not matched to a gene: 3. Germline CDR1 reads MDHEN; CDR2 reads SYDVKM. The length of the CDR3 is 15 residues. This chain's CDR3 is CASSYPGGGANVLTF. CDR3 bases: TGTGCCAGCAGTTACCCGGGGGGTGGGGCCAACGTCCTGACTTTC. Full variable domain (outside the CDR3, taken from reference TRBV28 and TRBJ2-6): DVKVTQSSRYLVKRTGEKVFLECVQDMDHENMFWYRQDPGLGLRLIYFSYDVKMKEKGDIPEGYSVSREKKERFSLILESASTNQTSMYLCASSYPGGGANVLTFGAGSRLTVL.

The J gene is TRBJ1-3, the V gene TRBV6-1, with a tentative D call TRBD1 (5 bases). The CDR3 runs 17 residues. V lost 4 bases and J 4 bases, leaving 20 bases between the germline ends. Germline V gene lookup returns CDR1 MNHNS and CDR2 SASEGT. The CDR3 loop is CASSVFITGGSGNTIYF. DNA of the CDR3: TGTGCCAGCAGTGTTTTTATAACCGGGGGATCAGGAAACACCATATATTTT.

The chain joins TRBV28 to TRBJ2-2, with a tentative D call TRBD1 (6 bases). Germline V CDR1 and CDR2: MDHEN, SYDVKM. The V end was cut by 6 bases, the J end by 7 bases, with 18 bases between. CDR3 size: 15 residues. The CDR3 nucleotides are TGTGCCAGCAGGTCCTCCACAGGGTCCAGCGGGGAGCTGTTTTTT. Encoded protein: CASRSSTGSSGELFF.

The chain couples TRBV12-3 or TRBV12-4 to TRBJ2-1, with TRBD1 as a possible D gene (6 bases). Trimming pared 11 bases from V and 3 bases from J, leaving 14 bases between. This CDR3 contains 13 residues. The CDR3: CAVGADHYNEQFF. DNA for the CDR3: TGTGCCGTGGGGGCGGACCACTACAATGAGCAGTTCTTC.

The rearrangement links TRBV27 to TRBJ2-2; D not resolved. The germline V gene has CDR1 MNHEY and CDR2 SMNVEV (reference sequence). Trimming took off 2 bases at V and 0 bases at J, with 7 bases between the two ends. The CDR3 covers 15 residues. CDR3 protein: CASSLLLANTGELFF. The CDR3 nucleotides read TGTGCCAGCAGTTTACTACTCGCGAACACCGGGGAGCTGTTTTTT.